The clone carrying this T cell receptor beta chain occurred a few times. Its antigen remains unidentified. Sequencing was performed with immunoSEQ multiplex PCR; in TCRdb, only in-frame clones are kept and a portion is missing. The data show 110,000 or so clones, roughly 86% seen once. The data belong to a study of T cell responses to AZD1222 COVID-19 vaccine. General observations from the study: Among spike-specific TCRs, nearly half reportedly target unmutated variant regions. Vaccine-associated CD4 TCRs ranged over spike, dominating at 160-218 and 743-854. Clonal diversity was possibly underestimated; the donors were predominantly white British and more often female. Elevations in Spike-specific TCR breadth and depth followed administration of two AZD1222 doses.

This specimen was peripheral blood, taken 28 days after the second AZD1222 dose. This receptor was identified in an adult who received the AZD1222 COVID-19 vaccine.

CDR3 sequence reads: CATTSSSEQFF. As DNA, the CDR3 is TGTGCCACTACTAGCTCAAGTGAGCAGTTCTTC. This chain connects TRBV2 to TRBJ2-1; weak D call: TRBD2 (6 bases). With 10 bases removed from V and 9 bases from J, the gap between germline ends came to 13 bases. Germline V gene lookup returns CDR1 SNHLY and CDR2 FYNNEI. There are 11 residues in the CDR3.